The entry that follows covers one TCR beta chain sequence. Its target is not known. The data were obtained in a study of shared clonotypes between healthy human individuals. General observations from the study: Sharing across several donors was seen in 4% to 6.5% of naive CD4 clonotypes.

Method: immunoSEQ multiplex PCR; TCRdb's copy keeps in-frame clones and lacks some. This sample carries some 2,000,000 clones, roughly 94% of them seen once, and the ten largest clones take approximately 0.13%. Germline V gene lookup returns CDR1 ENHRY and CDR2 SYGVKD. Germline trimming cut 7 bases from V and 0 bases from J; bases unmatched to any gene: 4. This CDR3 contains 14 residues. All the donors were Caucasian adults who lived in Nashville, Tennessee. The V gene is TRBV10-3, the J gene TRBJ1-1; TRBD1 aligns across 8 bases. The sequencing sample was made of naive CD4+ T cells sorted from blood. Noted subset: CD45RA+ positively selected. This TCR was sampled from a man between 18 and 29 years old in good health. In nucleotides, the CDR3 is TGTGCCATCACGGACAGGGCTATGAACACTGAAGCTTTCTTT. Translating gives CAITDRAMNTEAFF.